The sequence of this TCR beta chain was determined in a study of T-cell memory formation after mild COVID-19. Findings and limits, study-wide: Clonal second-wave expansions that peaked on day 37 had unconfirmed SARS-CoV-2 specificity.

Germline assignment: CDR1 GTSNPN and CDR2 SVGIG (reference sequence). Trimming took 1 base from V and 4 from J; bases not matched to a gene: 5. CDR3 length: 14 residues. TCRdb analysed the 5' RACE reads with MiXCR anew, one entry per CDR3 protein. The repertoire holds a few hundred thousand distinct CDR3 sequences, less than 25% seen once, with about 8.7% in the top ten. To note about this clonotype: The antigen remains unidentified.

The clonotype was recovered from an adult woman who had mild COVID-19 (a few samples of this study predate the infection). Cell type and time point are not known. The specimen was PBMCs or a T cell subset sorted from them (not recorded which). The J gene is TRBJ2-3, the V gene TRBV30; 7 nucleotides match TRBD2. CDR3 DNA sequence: TGTGCCTGGAGTGGGATAGCGGGCCCAGATACGCAGTATTTT. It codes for CAWSGIAGPDTQYF.